This T cell receptor (beta chain) emerged from a study of blood T cell repertoires in COVID-19. All enrollees were roughly 18 to 89 years old and from roughly 22 US areas. Source study methods: The assay estimated nucleated cells by amplifying reference gene primers. The table came from immunoSEQ multiplex PCR; TCRdb's copy has only in-frame clones and leaves some out. V and J calls and clone size follow that table, whereas D and trimming were derived from the DNA. The sample yields approximately 330,000 clones, 80% to 90% seen once. V was pared by 4 bases and J by 0 bases, with 10 bases between. There are 14 residues in the CDR3. Germline loops: CDR1 SGHRS, CDR2 YFSETQ.

The source material was PBMCs or T cells enriched from blood (not recorded which). This sequence was found in a woman between 35 and 50 years old with acute COVID-19. The chain uses TRBV5-1 and TRBJ1-1, with D maybe TRBD1 (5 bases). The CDR3 sequence is CASSSQGLNTEAFF. For the CDR3, the DNA is TGCGCCAGCAGCAGCCAGGGCCTGAACACTGAAGCTTTCTTT.